The clone carrying this T cell receptor (beta chain) is a singleton in its sample. This specimen comes from a study of OX40 agonist ivuxolimab in advanced cancers. Study-wide context: Patients got intravenous ivuxolimab at 0.01 to 10 mg/kg every 2 weeks. Melanoma, hepatocellular carcinoma, head and neck or renal cell cancer occurred in dose-escalation patients. Earlier treatment with anti-PD-1, anti-PD-L1 or anti-CTLA-4 was permitted, and roughly 42% had received some.

Measured with immunoSEQ multiplex PCR; TCRdb has only the in-frame clones, and not every one. The sample lists 75,000 to 100,000 clones, roughly 85% seen once, with 0.45% to 0.55% in the top ten. Trimming left V 3 bases short and J 2 bases short, with 15 bases between. Germline V gene data show CDR1 as ENHRY and CDR2 as SYGVKD. CDR3 length: 16 residues. The origin of this receptor is an adult with an advanced solid tumor such as melanoma, head and neck, liver or kidney cancer. This chain joins TRBV10-3 and TRBJ2-3; D possibly matches TRBD1 or TRBD2 (5 bases each). This specimen consisted of CD4+ or CD8+ T cells sorted from blood, obtained in a trial of the OX40 agonist ivuxolimab. The CDR3 is CAISEGSGGFTDTQYF. The CDR3 bases are TGTGCCATCAGTGAAGGGAGTGGGGGTTTCACAGATACGCAGTATTTT.